The clone carrying this T cell receptor beta chain has a count of ten or more. Its antigen is unknown. Each CDR3 protein is one row after TCRdb ran MiXCR on the 5' RACE reads. Of 350,000 to 500,000 distinct CDR3 sequences listed, approximately 18% are singletons. Trimming at V came to 5 bases and at J to 4 bases, leaving 4 bases not matched to a gene. Germline lookup yields CDR1 LNHDA and CDR2 SQIVND (reference sequence). The CDR3 has 15 amino acids. This sample was included in a study of T-cell memory formation after mild COVID-19. Study conclusions and caveats: Among contracting clones, CD4+ were mainly CM/EM and CD8+ enriched in EMRA. Day 15 to 85 contracting clones showed balanced CD4/CD8; day 15 to 37 expanders favored CD4+.

The J gene is TRBJ2-1, the V gene TRBV19, with 11 bases aligning to TRBD2. The TCR originated in a man aged 18 to 30 who had mild COVID-19 (a few samples of this study predate the infection). Cell type and time point are not known. Material for sequencing was PBMCs or a T cell subset sorted from them (not recorded which). The CDR3 coding sequence is TGTGCCAGTAGTCAGACTAGCGGGGATTACAATGAGCAGTTCTTC. As protein: CASSQTSGDYNEQFF. Drawing the rest from reference TRBV19 and TRBJ2-1, the complete variable domain is DGGITQSPKYLFRKEGQNVTLSCEQNLNHDAMYWYRQDPGQGLRLIYYSQIVNDFQKGDIAEGYSVSREKKESFPLTVTSAQKNPTAFYLCASSQTSGDYNEQFFGPGTRLTVL.